The T cell receptor beta chain under discussion was sequenced for a study of blood T cell repertoires in COVID-19. Looking at the study overall: Whether acute or convalescent, the COVID-19 samples came from the United States, Italy and Spain. The analysed material was cDNA or gDNA that came from T cells, B-cell-depleted T cells, or PBMCs.

Germline V lookup: CDR1 MNHEY, CDR2 SVGAGI. This CDR3 comprises 14 residues. The V end lost 8 bases, the J end lost 0 bases, and 13 bases lay between the germline ends. In the original analysis: Reference gene primer amplification gave nucleated cell count estimates. Only in-frame clones appear in the TCRdb table, and some are missing; sequencing was by immunoSEQ multiplex PCR. From that table come the V and J calls and clone size; the DNA was used to work out D and trimming. Seen here are a few hundred thousand clones, 70% to 85% observed once, and the top ten hold more than 0.85%. This sequence originates from a human donor with acute or convalescent COVID-19. The donor label of this sample is uncertain. Sequenced: peripheral blood. The chain links TRBV6-5 to TRBJ1-1; D possibly corresponds to TRBD1 (6 bases). Here the CDR3 reads CASGQFRLNTEAFF. The CDR3 bases are TGTGCCAGCGGACAGTTTAGATTGAACACTGAAGCTTTCTTT.